This TCR beta chain was profiled in a study of blood T cell repertoires in COVID-19 (dated by TCRdb to 2020 to 2022). In the study overall: Samples covering the acute and convalescent phases of COVID-19 were provided by collaborators in the United States, Italy and Spain. The repertoires were made available in a free public database intended to serve as a resource for research on the immune response to SARS-CoV-2. A de-identified subject ID, COVID-19 status, age in years and sex were almost always included in the sample metadata. The material from the prospective study consisted of cDNA or gDNA derived from T cells, B-cell-depleted T cells, or PBMCs. The samples were drawn from the first 160 participants of the ongoing ImmuneRACE study and from over a thousand subjects provided by 6 global collaborators. Subjects who had been exposed to COVID-19, were actively infected with it, or had recovered from it provided the deeply sampled blood TCRbeta repertoires that made up the dataset. Where HLA class I and class II types were available, the types were taken from metadata supplied by the sample provider, not from assay-based typing. Paper-wide results and their limitations: How much clinical and demographic metadata was included differed by source and by participant, and the metadata was provided uncurated.

TCRbeta CDR3 regions were amplified from genomic DNA using the immunoSEQ Assay, a bias-controlled multiplex PCR. In the source study's methods: The number of nucleated cells in each sample was estimated from the amplification of reference gene primers within the assay. To quantify the absolute abundance of each unique TCRbeta CDR3 rearrangement, sequence reads were collapsed and filtered. For each sample, productive Simpson clonality was calculated as the square root of Simpson's diversity index over productive rearrangements. TCRdb carries this immuneACCESS record with in-frame sequences only. Its versions omit some clonotypes, under half of them owing to an unresolved V gene in the studies checked, with the rest unexplained. The DNA was the basis for D and trimming; V, J and clone size are from that table. The sample records 180,000 or so clones, roughly nine tenths of which are singletons. Together, the top ten hold over 0.85% of the sample.

Each collaborating institution followed its own protocols to collect whole blood in K2EDTA tubes. For TCRbeta analysis, collaborators shipped samples in one of three forms: frozen whole blood, isolated PBMCs, or DNA extracted from either of those sample types. CDR1 is given as SGHRS and CDR2 as YFSETQ, both from the germline V gene. Including the terminal cysteine and phenylalanine, the CDR3 comprises 15 residues. The entry retains the CDR3 DNA only, 45 bases that are in frame from base 1. The V and J ends are trimmed by 4 bases and 2 bases, leaving 15 bases between them. Details on this clone: Its antigen target is currently unknown. No base-level quality is on record; no much larger clone is a single base apart.

This chain is built from TRBV5-1 and TRBJ1-1; the D gene is unclear. The source is a man between 18 and 35 years old with acute or convalescent COVID-19. The sample was peripheral blood. The DNA is TGCGCCAGCAGCGGCGGATACGGCACCAACACTGAAGCTTTCTTT. This translates into CASSGGYGTNTEAFF. Extended through the reference TRBV5-1 and TRBJ1-1 proteins, this CDR3 yields the full variable domain: KAGVTQTPRYLIKTRGQQVTLSCSPISGHRSVSWYQQTPGQGLQFLFEYFSETQRNKGNFPGRFSGRQFSNSRSEMNVSTLELGDSALYLCASSGGYGTNTEAFFGQGTRLTVV.